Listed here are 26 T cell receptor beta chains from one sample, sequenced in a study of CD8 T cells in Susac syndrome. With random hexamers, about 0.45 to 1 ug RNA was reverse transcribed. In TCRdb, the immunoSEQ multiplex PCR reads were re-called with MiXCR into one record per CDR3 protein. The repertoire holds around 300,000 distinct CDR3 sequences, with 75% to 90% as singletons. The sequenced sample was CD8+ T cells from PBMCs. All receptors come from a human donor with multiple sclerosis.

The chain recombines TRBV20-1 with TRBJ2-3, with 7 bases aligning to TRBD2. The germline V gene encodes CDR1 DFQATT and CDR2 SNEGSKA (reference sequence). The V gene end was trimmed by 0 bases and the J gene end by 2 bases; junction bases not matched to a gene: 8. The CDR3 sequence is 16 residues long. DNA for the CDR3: TGCAGTGCTAGAGATCTTGGGGAGGGTATCACAGATACGCAGTATTTT. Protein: CSARDLGEGITDTQYF.

Here the CDR3 reads CASSFLEDYNEQFF. The DNA of the CDR3 is TGTGCCAGCAGTTTCCTTGAAGATTACAATGAGCAGTTCTTC. The rearrangement links TRBV12-3 or TRBV12-4 to TRBJ2-1; D is unresolved. The V and J ends lost 3 bases and 4 bases respectively, with 10 bases between them. CDR3 length equals 14 residues.

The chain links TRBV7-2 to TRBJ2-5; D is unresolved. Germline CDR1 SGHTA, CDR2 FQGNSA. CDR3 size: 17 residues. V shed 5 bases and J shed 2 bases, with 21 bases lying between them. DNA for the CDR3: TGTGCCAGCAGCCTCAGCTGGTGGGTCCGCTCGCAAGAGACCCAGTACTTC. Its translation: CASSLSWWVRSQETQYF.

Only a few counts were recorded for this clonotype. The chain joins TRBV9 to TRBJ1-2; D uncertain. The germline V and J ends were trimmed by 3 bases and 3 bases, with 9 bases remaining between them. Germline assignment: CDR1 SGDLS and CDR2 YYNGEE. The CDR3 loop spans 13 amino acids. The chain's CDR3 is CASSARTDYGYTF. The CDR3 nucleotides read TGTGCCAGCAGCGCCCGGACGGACTATGGCTACACCTTC.

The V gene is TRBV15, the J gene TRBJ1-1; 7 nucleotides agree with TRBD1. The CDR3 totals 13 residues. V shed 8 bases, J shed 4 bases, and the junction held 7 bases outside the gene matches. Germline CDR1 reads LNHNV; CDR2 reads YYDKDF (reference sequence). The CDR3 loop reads CATATPGGTEAFF. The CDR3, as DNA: TGTGCCACCGCTACCCCAGGGGGCACTGAAGCTTTCTTT.

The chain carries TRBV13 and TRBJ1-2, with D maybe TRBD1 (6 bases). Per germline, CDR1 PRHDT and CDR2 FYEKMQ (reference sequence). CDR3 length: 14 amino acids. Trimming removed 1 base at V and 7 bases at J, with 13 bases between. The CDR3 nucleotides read TGTGCCAGCAGCTTAGATTTGGGGGCAGGTGGCTACACCTTC. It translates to CASSLDLGAGGYTF.

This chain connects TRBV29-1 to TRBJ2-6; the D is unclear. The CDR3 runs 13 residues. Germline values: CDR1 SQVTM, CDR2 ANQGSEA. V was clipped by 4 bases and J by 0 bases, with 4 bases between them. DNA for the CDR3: TGCAGCGTTGCCCGCTCTGGGGCCAACGTCCTGACTTTC. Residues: CSVARSGANVLTF. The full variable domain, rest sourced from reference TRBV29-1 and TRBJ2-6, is SAVISQKPSRDICQRGTSLTIQCQVDSQVTMMFWYRQQPGQSLTLIATANQGSEATYESGFVIDKFPISRPNLTFSTLTVSNMSPEDSSIYLCSVARSGANVLTFGAGSRLTVL.

In DNA form, the CDR3 reads TGTGCCAGCAGCCAAGTATCCAGGGGAGAGAACAATGAGCAGTTCTTC. Its translation: CASSQVSRGENNEQFF. The V and J genes are TRBV3-1 and TRBJ2-1, with a tentative D call TRBD1 (6 bases). Trimming took 1 base from V and 5 from J, leaving 15 bases between them. CDR1 and CDR2 from the germline V gene are LGHDT and YNNKEL (reference sequence). The length of the CDR3 is 16 residues.

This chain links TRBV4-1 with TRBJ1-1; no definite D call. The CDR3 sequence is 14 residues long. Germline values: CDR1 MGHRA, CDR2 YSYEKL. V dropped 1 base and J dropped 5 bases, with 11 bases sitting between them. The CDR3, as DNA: TGCGCCAGCAGCCAAGTTGCCCCCCGGACTGAAGCTTTCTTT. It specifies CASSQVAPRTEAFF.

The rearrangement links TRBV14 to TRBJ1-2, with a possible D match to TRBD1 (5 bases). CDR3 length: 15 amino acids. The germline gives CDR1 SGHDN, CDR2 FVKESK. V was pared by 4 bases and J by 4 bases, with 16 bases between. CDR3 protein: CASSPTRTGPYGYTF. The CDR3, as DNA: TGTGCCAGCAGCCCCACCAGGACGGGACCCTATGGCTACACCTTC.

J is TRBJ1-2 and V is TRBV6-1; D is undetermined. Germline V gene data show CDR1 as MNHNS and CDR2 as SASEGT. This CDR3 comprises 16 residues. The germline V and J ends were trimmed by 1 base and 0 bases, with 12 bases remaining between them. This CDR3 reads CASSEGGLVANYGYTF. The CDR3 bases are TGTGCCAGCAGTGAAGGGGGTCTTGTGGCTAACTATGGCTACACCTTC.

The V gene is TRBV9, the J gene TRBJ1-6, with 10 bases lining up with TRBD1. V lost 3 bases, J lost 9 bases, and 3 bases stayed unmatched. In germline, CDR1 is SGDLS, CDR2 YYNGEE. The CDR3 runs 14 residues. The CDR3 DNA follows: TGTGCCAGCAGCGAGACAGGGGGCGGTTCACCCCTCCACTTT. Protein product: CASSETGGGSPLHF. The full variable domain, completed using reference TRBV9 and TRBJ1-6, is DSGVTQTPKHLITATGQRVTLRCSPRSGDLSVYWYQQSLDQGLQFLIQYYNGEERAKGNILERFSAQQFPDLHSELNLSSLELGDSALYFCASSETGGGSPLHFGNGTRLTVT.

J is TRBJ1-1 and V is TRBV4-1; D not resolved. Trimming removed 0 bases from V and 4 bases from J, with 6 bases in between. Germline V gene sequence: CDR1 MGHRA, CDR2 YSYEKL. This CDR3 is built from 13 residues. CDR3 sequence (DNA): TGCGCCAGCAGCCAAGACCTGAGCACTGAAGCTTTCTTT. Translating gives CASSQDLSTEAFF.

Here the CDR3 reads CASGLAEGYEQYF. CDR3 nucleotides: TGTGCCAGCGGCCTAGCGGAGGGGTACGAGCAGTACTTC. J is TRBJ2-7 and V is TRBV7-9; 7 positions agree with TRBD2. CDR1 is SEHNR, CDR2 FQNEAQ, per germline (reference sequence). Trimming took 8 bases from V and 4 from J; bases not matched to a gene: 8. There are 13 residues in the CDR3.

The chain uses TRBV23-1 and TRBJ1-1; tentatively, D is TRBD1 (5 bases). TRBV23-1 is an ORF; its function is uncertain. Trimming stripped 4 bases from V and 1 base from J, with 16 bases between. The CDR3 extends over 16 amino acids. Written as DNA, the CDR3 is TGCGCCAGCAGTCGGGGGATGGGACTACCGAACACTGAAGCTTTCTTT. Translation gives CASSRGMGLPNTEAFF.

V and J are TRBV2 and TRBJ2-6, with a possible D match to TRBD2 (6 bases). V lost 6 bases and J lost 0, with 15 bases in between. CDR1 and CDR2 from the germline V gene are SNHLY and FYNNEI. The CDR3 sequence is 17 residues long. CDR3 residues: CASSAGRINSGANVLTF. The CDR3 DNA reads TGTGCCAGCAGCGCGGGACGGATAAACTCTGGGGCCAACGTCCTGACTTTC.

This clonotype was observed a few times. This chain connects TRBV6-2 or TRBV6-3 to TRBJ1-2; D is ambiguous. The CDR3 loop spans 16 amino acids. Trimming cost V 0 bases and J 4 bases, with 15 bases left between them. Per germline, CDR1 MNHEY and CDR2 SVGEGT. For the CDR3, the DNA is TGTGCCAGCAGTTACTCCCCGCGGTCCAAGCTCTATGGCTACACCTTC. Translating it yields CASSYSPRSKLYGYTF.

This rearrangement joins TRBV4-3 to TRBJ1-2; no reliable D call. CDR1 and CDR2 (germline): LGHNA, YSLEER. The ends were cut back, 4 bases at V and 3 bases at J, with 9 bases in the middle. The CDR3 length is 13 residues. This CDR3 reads CASSPRTDYGYTF. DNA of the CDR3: TGCGCCAGCAGCCCTAGGACGGACTATGGCTACACCTTC.

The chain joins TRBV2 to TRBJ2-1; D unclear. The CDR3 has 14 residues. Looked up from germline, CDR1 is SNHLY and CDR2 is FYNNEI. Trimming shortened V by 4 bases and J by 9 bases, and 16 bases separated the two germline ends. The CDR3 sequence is CASSGVIVVFEQFF. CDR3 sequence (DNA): TGTGCCAGCAGTGGCGTGATTGTGGTATTTGAGCAGTTCTTC.

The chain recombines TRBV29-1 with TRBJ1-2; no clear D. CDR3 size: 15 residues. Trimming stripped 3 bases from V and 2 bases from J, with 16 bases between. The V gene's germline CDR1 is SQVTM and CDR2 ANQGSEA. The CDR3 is CSVDGGEVYNYGYTF. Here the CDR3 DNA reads TGCAGCGTTGATGGAGGCGAGGTATACAACTATGGCTACACCTTC.

The CDR3 here is CSADDYTQETQYF. The CDR3 coding sequence is TGCAGTGCTGATGACTACACCCAAGAGACCCAGTACTTC. The chain links TRBV20-1 to TRBJ2-5, with D possibly TRBD2 on 5 matching bases. The V gene's germline CDR1 is DFQATT and CDR2 SNEGSKA (reference sequence). V lost 5 bases to trimming and J lost 1 base, with 11 bases between them. This CDR3 has 13 amino acids.

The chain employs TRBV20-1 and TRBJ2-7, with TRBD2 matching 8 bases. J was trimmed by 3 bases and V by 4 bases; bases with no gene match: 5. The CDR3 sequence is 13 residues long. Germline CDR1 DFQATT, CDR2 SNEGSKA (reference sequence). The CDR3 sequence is CSATRTSLYEQYF. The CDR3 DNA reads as TGCAGTGCTACCCGGACTAGCCTCTACGAGCAGTACTTC.

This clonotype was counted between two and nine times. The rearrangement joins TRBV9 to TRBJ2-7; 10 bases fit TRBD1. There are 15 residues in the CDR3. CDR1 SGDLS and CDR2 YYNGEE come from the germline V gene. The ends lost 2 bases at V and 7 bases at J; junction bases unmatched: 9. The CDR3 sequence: CASSVAWGTGEEQYF. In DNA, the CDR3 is TGTGCCAGCAGCGTCGCCTGGGGGACAGGGGAAGAGCAGTACTTC.

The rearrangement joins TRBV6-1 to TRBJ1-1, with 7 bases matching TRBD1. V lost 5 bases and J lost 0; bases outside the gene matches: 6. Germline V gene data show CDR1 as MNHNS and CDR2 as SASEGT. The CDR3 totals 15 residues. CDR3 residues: CASSRGQLMNTEAFF. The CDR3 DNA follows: TGTGCCAGCAGTAGGGGACAGCTCATGAACACTGAAGCTTTCTTT.

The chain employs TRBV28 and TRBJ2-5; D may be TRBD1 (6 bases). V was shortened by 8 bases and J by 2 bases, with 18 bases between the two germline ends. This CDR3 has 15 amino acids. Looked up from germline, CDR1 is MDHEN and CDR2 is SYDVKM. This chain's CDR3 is CASLVRDNFQETQYF. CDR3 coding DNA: TGTGCCAGCTTAGTGAGGGACAACTTTCAAGAGACCCAGTACTTC.

In nucleotides, the CDR3 is TGTGCCAGCAGCCAACAAGCGCAAGGGGGAGATACGCAGTATTTT. Encoded protein: CASSQQAQGGDTQYF. The rearrangement joins TRBV4-2 to TRBJ2-3; a weak D match, TRBD1 (6 bases). The CDR3 runs to 15 residues. V lost 2 bases and J lost 5, with 14 bases in between. The germline V gene encodes CDR1 LGHNA and CDR2 YNFKEQ.